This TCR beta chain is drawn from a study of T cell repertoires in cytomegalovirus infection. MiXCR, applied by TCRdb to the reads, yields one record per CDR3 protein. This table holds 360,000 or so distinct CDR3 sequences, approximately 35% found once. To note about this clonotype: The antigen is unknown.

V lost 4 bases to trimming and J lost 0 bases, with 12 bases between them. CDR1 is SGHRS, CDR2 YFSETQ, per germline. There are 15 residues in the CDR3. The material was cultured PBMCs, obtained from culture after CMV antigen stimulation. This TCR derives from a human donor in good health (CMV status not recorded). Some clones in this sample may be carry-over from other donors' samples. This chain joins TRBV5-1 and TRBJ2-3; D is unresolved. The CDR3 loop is CASSPWSKSTDTQYF. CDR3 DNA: TGCGCCAGCAGCCCGTGGTCCAAGAGCACAGATACGCAGTATTTT.